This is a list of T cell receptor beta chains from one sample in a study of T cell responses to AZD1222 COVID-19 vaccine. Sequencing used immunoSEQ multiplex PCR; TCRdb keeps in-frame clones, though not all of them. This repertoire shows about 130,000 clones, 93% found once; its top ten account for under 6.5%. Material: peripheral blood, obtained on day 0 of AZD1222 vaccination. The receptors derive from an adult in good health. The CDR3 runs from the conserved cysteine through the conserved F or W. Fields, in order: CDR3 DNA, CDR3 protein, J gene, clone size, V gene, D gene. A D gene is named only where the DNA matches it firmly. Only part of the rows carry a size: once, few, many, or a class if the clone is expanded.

CDR3 DNA: TGTGCCAGCAGCTTGGAGGTTATCGTTCGCGCAGCCAAAAACATTCAGTACTTC; CDR3 protein: CASSLEVIVRAAKNIQYF; J gene: TRBJ2-4; clone size: once; V gene: TRBV7-2; D gene: NA
CDR3 DNA: TGTGCCACCAGCGGTAACTCTGGAAACACCATATATTTT; CDR3 protein: CATSGNSGNTIYF; J gene: TRBJ1-3; clone size: NA; V gene: TRBV25-1; D gene: NA
CDR3 DNA: TGTGCCAGCACCCCAGGGGGGCTAACTAATGAAAAACTGTTTTTT; CDR3 protein: CASTPGGLTNEKLFF; J gene: TRBJ1-4; clone size: NA; V gene: TRBV28; D gene: TRBD1
CDR3 DNA: TGTGCCAGCAGCTTGCTCTGGACTAGCGGGAGAGATAAGACCCAGTACTTC; CDR3 protein: CASSLLWTSGRDKTQYF; J gene: TRBJ2-5; clone size: NA; V gene: TRBV5-6; D gene: TRBD2
CDR3 DNA: TGTGCCAGCAGCGTAGGGCCCAGTCACACCGGGGAGCTGTTTTTT; CDR3 protein: CASSVGPSHTGELFF; J gene: TRBJ2-2; clone size: NA; V gene: TRBV9; D gene: NA
CDR3 DNA: TGTGCCTGGAGTGTAGGGCAGGTGCTTTTGCTCTATGGCTACACCTTC; CDR3 protein: CAWSVGQVLLLYGYTF; J gene: TRBJ1-2; clone size: NA; V gene: TRBV30; D gene: NA
CDR3 DNA: TGTGCCAGCAGCCCGACAGGAATAGAGGATCAGCCCCAGCATTTT; CDR3 protein: CASSPTGIEDQPQHF; J gene: TRBJ1-5; clone size: NA; V gene: TRBV27; D gene: NA
CDR3 DNA: TGTGCCAGCAGCCCGACTACGGGACTAGCGGGAGAAAATACGCAGTATTTT; CDR3 protein: CASSPTTGLAGENTQYF; J gene: TRBJ2-3; clone size: NA; V gene: TRBV13; D gene: TRBD2
CDR3 DNA: TGTGCCAGCACCTCCTCCAGGGGACTTACCTACGAGCAGTACTTC; CDR3 protein: CASTSSRGLTYEQYF; J gene: TRBJ2-7; clone size: NA; V gene: TRBV6-5; D gene: NA
CDR3 DNA: TGTGCCAGCAGTTACTCAGGGACAGGGTCGAACTATGGCTACACCTTC; CDR3 protein: CASSYSGTGSNYGYTF; J gene: TRBJ1-2; clone size: once; V gene: TRBV6-5; D gene: TRBD1
CDR3 DNA: TGTGCCAGCAGCGGGACACCGAACACTGAAGCTTTCTTT; CDR3 protein: CASSGTPNTEAFF; J gene: TRBJ1-1; clone size: NA; V gene: TRBV6-5; D gene: NA